A single sample is the source of the 17 T cell receptor beta chains below, sequenced in a study of control samples from healthy donors and cancer patients. Profiling relied on immunoSEQ multiplex PCR, and the TCRdb table lists in-frame clones only, not all of them. Among 170,000 or so clones listed, around 90% were seen once. Sequencing input: blood. The receptors were sampled from a woman aged 50 to 60 in good health.

This clone was counted between two and nine times. Other DNA sequences in the sample encode the same CDR3. V is TRBV10-3 and J is TRBJ1-1; D remains ambiguous. CDR1 ENHRY and CDR2 SYGVKD come from the germline V gene. The CDR3 sequence is 13 residues long. V was cut by 0 bases and J by 2 bases, with 4 bases left in between. The CDR3 spells CAISESPNTEAFF. Written as DNA, the CDR3 is TGTGCCATCAGTGAGTCCCCTAACACTGAAGCTTTCTTT.

The chain employs TRBV6-4 and TRBJ1-2, with 9 bases identical to TRBD1. The CDR3 has 14 residues. Germline V gives CDR1 MRHNA, CDR2 SNTAGT. Germline trimming cut 5 bases from V and 8 bases from J; bases unmatched to any gene: 9. DNA for the CDR3: TGTGCCAGCAGTTCGGGACAGGGAGAAGGCGGCTACACCTTC. Its translation is CASSSGQGEGGYTF.

The table lists this clone with a count of one. The chain combines TRBV7-2 with TRBJ2-5; TRBD1 agrees at 11 bases. The CDR3 loop spans 19 amino acids. V lost 6 bases and J lost 5; bases outside the gene matches: 20. Germline CDR1 reads SGHTA; CDR2 reads FQGNSA. This chain's CDR3 is CASSSWGQGVPGGGETQYF. For the CDR3, the DNA is TGTGCCAGCAGTTCGTGGGGACAGGGGGTTCCCGGGGGAGGGGAGACCCAGTACTTC.

The chain is built from TRBV7-2 and TRBJ2-2, with 7 bases matching TRBD2. V shed 4 bases and J 4 bases; nucleotides not matched to a gene: 3. The CDR3 is made up of 14 amino acids. CDR1 and CDR2 (germline): SGHTA, FQGNSA. The CDR3, as DNA: TGTGCCAGCAGCTCAGGACTAGTCACCGGGGAGCTGTTTTTT. It is translated as CASSSGLVTGELFF. Full variable domain (outside the CDR3, taken from reference TRBV7-2 and TRBJ2-2): GAGVSQSPSNKVTEKGKDVELRCDPISGHTALYWYRQSLGQGLEFLIYFQGNSAPDKSGLPSDRFSAERTGGSVSTLTIQRTQQEDSAVYLCASSSGLVTGELFFGEGSRLTVL.

The V call is TRBV6-5, the J call TRBJ1-1; D may be TRBD1 (6 bases). The V and J ends lost 5 bases and 1 base respectively, with 8 bases between them. Looked up from germline, CDR1 is MNHEY and CDR2 is SVGAGI. This CDR3 region has 13 residues. CDR3 in DNA: TGTGCCAGCAGTACAGGGACGAACACTGAAGCTTTCTTT. It is translated as CASSTGTNTEAFF.

This chain links TRBV7-9 with TRBJ1-4, with D uncertain. The V and J ends lost 3 bases and 6 bases respectively, with 2 bases between them. This CDR3 has 11 residues. Germline CDR1 and CDR2: SEHNR and FQNEAQ (reference sequence). CDR3 sequence reads: CASSFDEKLFF. The DNA for the CDR3 is TGTGCCAGCAGCTTCGATGAAAAACTGTTTTTT. The full variable domain, rest sourced from reference TRBV7-9 and TRBJ1-4, is DTGVSQNPRHKITKRGQNVTFRCDPISEHNRLYWYRQTLGQGPEFLTYFQNEAQLEKSRLLSDRFSAERPKGSFSTLEIQRTEQGDSAMYLCASSFDEKLFFGSGTQLSVL.

This clone was counted a single time. The CDR3 is CSVGGSGGQTQYF. The CDR3 DNA reads TGCAGCGTTGGGGGTAGCGGGGGACAGACCCAGTACTTC. The rearrangement links TRBV29-1 to TRBJ2-5, with 9 bases matching TRBD2. Germline CDR1 reads SQVTM; CDR2 reads ANQGSEA. This CDR3 has 13 residues. With V trimmed by 4 bases and J by 6 bases, 6 bases remained unmatched.

The sample holds one count of this clone. This chain joins TRBV5-1 and TRBJ1-1; D remains unclear. Germline V gene data show CDR1 as SGHRS and CDR2 as YFSETQ. The CDR3 length is 15 residues. V shed 0 bases and J shed 0 bases, with 9 bases lying between them. The CDR3 loop reads CASSLESEVNTEAFF. The CDR3 nucleotides are TGCGCCAGCAGCTTGGAGTCCGAGGTGAACACTGAAGCTTTCTTT.

The rearrangement uses TRBV7-8 and TRBJ1-2, with 9 bases identical to TRBD1. The germline V gene encodes CDR1 SGHVS and CDR2 FQNEAQ. The CDR3 loop spans 15 amino acids. V trimming: 0 bases; J trimming: 3 bases; junction bases outside the gene matches: 2. CDR3 region: CASSLAGQGDYGYTF. In DNA form, the CDR3 reads TGTGCCAGCAGCTTAGCGGGACAGGGAGACTATGGCTACACCTTC.

This chain uses TRBV15 with TRBJ1-5; no clear D. This CDR3 is built from 16 residues. V was trimmed by 0 bases and J by 0 bases, leaving 9 bases between them. In germline, CDR1 is LNHNV, CDR2 YYDKDF (reference sequence). The CDR3 loop reads CATSRDLGVSNQPQHF. The CDR3 nucleotides read TGTGCCACCAGCAGAGATCTAGGAGTTAGCAATCAGCCCCAGCATTTT. The full variable domain, in which reference TRBV15 and TRBJ1-5 provide the parts outside the CDR3, is DAMVIQNPRYQVTQFGKPVTLSCSQTLNHNVMYWYQQKSSQAPKLLFHYYDKDFNNEADTPDNFQSRRPNTSFCFLDIRSPGLGDTAMYLCATSRDLGVSNQPQHFGDGTRLSIL.

The sample holds one count of this clone. The V gene is TRBV2, the J gene TRBJ1-5; weak D call: TRBD1 (5 bases). In germline, CDR1 is SNHLY, CDR2 FYNNEI. This CDR3 is built from 16 residues. V was shortened by 6 bases and J by 2 bases, with 17 bases between the two germline ends. The chain's CDR3 is CASRDGARDGNQPQHF. The DNA for the CDR3 is TGTGCCAGCAGAGACGGGGCCCGTGATGGCAATCAGCCCCAGCATTTT. The whole variable domain, remainder taken from reference TRBV2 and TRBJ1-5, is EPEVTQTPSHQVTQMGQEVILRCVPISNHLYFYWYRQILGQKVEFLVSFYNNEISEKSEIFDDQFSVERPDGSNFTLKIRSTKLEDSAMYFCASRDGARDGNQPQHFGDGTRLSIL.

This clone was detected only once. This chain connects TRBV28 to TRBJ2-7; 8 bases map to TRBD1. V trimming: 5 bases; J trimming: 4 bases; junction bases outside the gene matches: 13. The CDR3 is 16 residues long. Germline values: CDR1 MDHEN, CDR2 SYDVKM. CDR3 loop: CASSPHSGQGIYEQYF. DNA for the CDR3: TGTGCCAGCAGTCCTCATTCAGGACAGGGAATTTACGAGCAGTACTTC.

J is TRBJ1-4 and V is TRBV19; D gene uncertain. Germline loops: CDR1 LNHDA, CDR2 SQIVND (reference sequence). Trimming shortened V by 1 base and J by 4 bases, and 16 bases separated the two germline ends. The CDR3 is made up of 17 amino acids. For the CDR3, the DNA is TGTGCCAGTAGTATAGGGAAAGGGCAGTATTATAATGAAAAACTGTTTTTT. Translation: CASSIGKGQYYNEKLFF.

The genes are TRBV19 and TRBJ2-7; D call uncertain. The CDR3 contains 14 residues. Germline V gene lookup returns CDR1 LNHDA and CDR2 SQIVND (reference sequence). Trimming took 5 bases from V and 0 from J, leaving 11 bases between them. As DNA, the CDR3 is TGTGCCAGTAGTCCTGGACGGAGCTCCTACGAGCAGTACTTC. It yields the protein CASSPGRSSYEQYF.

V is TRBV7-9 and J is TRBJ2-3; 8 positions match TRBD2. This CDR3 region has 15 residues. Per the germline V gene, CDR1 is SEHNR and CDR2 is FQNEAQ (reference sequence). V lost 2 bases and J lost 2; bases outside the gene matches: 3. The CDR3 region has the DNA TGTGCCAGCAGCTTATTAGCGGGGTTCACAGATACGCAGTATTTT. Its protein is CASSLLAGFTDTQYF. The full variable domain, completed using reference TRBV7-9 and TRBJ2-3, is DTGVSQNPRHKITKRGQNVTFRCDPISEHNRLYWYRQTLGQGPEFLTYFQNEAQLEKSRLLSDRFSAERPKGSFSTLEIQRTEQGDSAMYLCASSLLAGFTDTQYFGPGTRLTVL.

The chain employs TRBV5-1 and TRBJ1-2, with no clear D. Germline V gene sequence: CDR1 SGHRS, CDR2 YFSETQ. The V and J ends lost 0 bases and 6 bases respectively, with 18 bases between them. This CDR3 has 16 amino acids. The CDR3 region is CASSLAGPINRDGYTF. DNA for the CDR3: TGCGCCAGCAGCTTGGCCGGCCCAATAAACAGAGATGGCTACACCTTC.

V usage is TRBV5-8 and J usage is TRBJ1-5; 7 bases fit TRBD1. The V and J ends lost 2 bases and 0 bases, in that order; junction bases with no gene match: 5. Per germline, CDR1 SGHTS and CDR2 YDEGEE. The CDR3 length is 16 residues. CDR3 sequence: CASSFKGGGSNQPQHF. The CDR3 DNA reads as TGTGCCAGCAGCTTCAAAGGGGGCGGTAGCAATCAGCCCCAGCATTTT.